This is a list of T cell receptor beta chains from one sample in a study of shared clonotypes between healthy human individuals. Profiled with immunoSEQ multiplex PCR; TCRdb holds only in-frame clones, not every one. The table records over a million clones, about 75% of them present only once. Specimen: memory CD4+ T cells sorted from blood. The origin of the receptors is a man younger than 30 in good health. Both conserved end residues are part of each CDR3. The D gene is left open where the match is weak. Expanded clones are given a class, and other clones once, few, many or no size at all.

d_call: TRBD1
v_call: TRBV27
j_call: TRBJ1-2
clone_size: few
cdr3_aa: CASSSRGVYGYTF
cdr3_nt: TGTGCCAGCAGCTCCAGGGGGGTGTATGGCTACACCTTC

d_call: .
v_call: TRBV9
j_call: TRBJ2-1
clone_size: .
cdr3_aa: CASSVGLVSGEQFF
cdr3_nt: TGTGCCAGCAGCGTAGGCCTAGTATCAGGTGAGCAGTTCTTC

d_call: .
v_call: TRBV9
j_call: TRBJ1-5
clone_size: .
cdr3_aa: CASSVSSYSNQPQHF
cdr3_nt: TGTGCCAGCAGCGTATCCAGTTATAGCAATCAGCCCCAGCATTTT

d_call: .
v_call: TRBV18
j_call: TRBJ1-4
clone_size: .
cdr3_aa: CASSLGQNEKLFF
cdr3_nt: TGTGCCAGCTCCCTAGGACAGAATGAAAAACTGTTTTTT

d_call: .
v_call: TRBV9
j_call: TRBJ2-7
clone_size: .
cdr3_aa: CASSVAPSSYEQYF
cdr3_nt: TGTGCCAGCAGCGTAGCGCCAAGCTCCTACGAGCAGTACTTC

d_call: .
v_call: TRBV20-1
j_call: TRBJ2-5
clone_size: .
cdr3_aa: CSAPWRETQYF
cdr3_nt: TGCAGTGCTCCCTGGAGGGAGACCCAGTACTTC

d_call: .
v_call: TRBV11-3
j_call: TRBJ2-1
clone_size: .
cdr3_aa: CASSLGGSQRAFDEQFF
cdr3_nt: TGTGCCAGCAGCTTAGGGGGTTCCCAGCGGGCTTTCGATGAGCAGTTCTTC

d_call: .
v_call: TRBV30
j_call: TRBJ2-5
clone_size: .
cdr3_aa: CAWSGPNTLRALQQQYF
cdr3_nt: TGTGCCTGGAGTGGACCAAACACACTTCGGGCCCTGCAACAGCAGTACTTC

d_call: .
v_call: TRBV9
j_call: TRBJ1-2
clone_size: .
cdr3_aa: CASSVGSGGYTF
cdr3_nt: TGTGCCAGCAGCGTAGGATCCGGTGGCTACACCTTC

d_call: TRBD1
v_call: TRBV19
j_call: TRBJ1-1
clone_size: .
cdr3_aa: CASSRDREYVEAFF
cdr3_nt: TGTGCCAGTAGTAGAGACAGGGAGTACGTTGAAGCTTTCTTT

d_call: TRBD2
v_call: TRBV9
j_call: TRBJ2-4
clone_size: .
cdr3_aa: CASSSGTSGVPRYF
cdr3_nt: TGTGCCAGCAGCTCTGGGACTAGCGGGGTGCCGAGGTACTTC

d_call: TRBD1
v_call: TRBV6-1
j_call: TRBJ1-4
clone_size: .
cdr3_aa: CASSQGQGEKLFF
cdr3_nt: TGTGCCAGCAGCCAGGGACAGGGCGAAAAACTGTTTTTT

d_call: .
v_call: TRBV5-6
j_call: TRBJ1-2
clone_size: .
cdr3_aa: CASRDTTNYGYTF
cdr3_nt: TGTGCCAGCAGAGATACGACCAACTATGGCTACACCTTC

d_call: .
v_call: TRBV28
j_call: TRBJ2-2
clone_size: .
cdr3_aa: CASSPRDLDTGELFF
cdr3_nt: TGTGCCAGCAGTCCCAGGGACCTGGACACCGGGGAGCTGTTTTTT

d_call: .
v_call: TRBV5-1
j_call: TRBJ2-5
clone_size: .
cdr3_aa: CASSFGKAGAETQYF
cdr3_nt: TGCGCCAGCAGCTTTGGGAAGGCGGGCGCGGAGACCCAGTACTTC

d_call: .
v_call: TRBV5-6
j_call: TRBJ2-2
clone_size: .
cdr3_aa: CASSLLAGFTGELFF
cdr3_nt: TGTGCCAGCAGCTTGCTAGCAGGGTTTACCGGGGAGCTGTTTTTT

d_call: .
v_call: TRBV6-1
j_call: TRBJ1-1
clone_size: once
cdr3_aa: CASSEQKNTEAFF
cdr3_nt: TGTGCCAGCAGTGAACAGAAGAACACTGAAGCTTTCTTT

d_call: .
v_call: TRBV11-1
j_call: TRBJ2-2
clone_size: few
cdr3_aa: CASSSAYTGELFF
cdr3_nt: TGTGCCAGCAGCTCGGCATACACCGGGGAGCTGTTTTTT

d_call: .
v_call: TRBV18
j_call: TRBJ1-1
clone_size: .
cdr3_aa: CASSPRNANTEAFF
cdr3_nt: TGTGCCAGCTCACCACGAAATGCGAACACTGAAGCTTTCTTT

d_call: .
v_call: TRBV9
j_call: TRBJ1-6
clone_size: few
cdr3_aa: CASSVEGRDNSPLHF
cdr3_nt: TGTGCCAGCAGCGTAGAAGGCAGGGATAATTCACCCCTCCACTTT

d_call: TRBD1
v_call: TRBV5-1
j_call: TRBJ2-1
clone_size: .
cdr3_aa: CASSSGQGAMYEQFF
cdr3_nt: TGCGCCAGCAGCTCGGGACAGGGGGCAATGTATGAGCAGTTCTTC

d_call: TRBD1
v_call: TRBV6-1
j_call: TRBJ1-5
clone_size: .
cdr3_aa: CASRGTGGQPQHF
cdr3_nt: TGTGCCAGCAGAGGGACAGGGGGACAGCCCCAGCATTTT

d_call: .
v_call: TRBV10-1
j_call: TRBJ1-2
clone_size: .
cdr3_aa: CASSDYNYGYTF
cdr3_nt: TGCGCCAGCAGTGATTACAACTATGGCTACACCTTC

d_call: TRBD1
v_call: TRBV5-1
j_call: TRBJ1-1
clone_size: .
cdr3_aa: CASSLVGTGRNTEAFF
cdr3_nt: TGCGCCAGCAGCTTGGTGGGGACAGGGAGAAACACTGAAGCTTTCTTT

d_call: .
v_call: TRBV30
j_call: TRBJ1-4
clone_size: .
cdr3_aa: CAWSVGPATNEKLFF
cdr3_nt: TGTGCCTGGAGTGTCGGGCCCGCGACTAATGAAAAACTGTTTTTT

d_call: TRBD1
v_call: TRBV28
j_call: TRBJ1-2
clone_size: .
cdr3_aa: CASRVGTGANYGYTF
cdr3_nt: TGTGCCAGCAGAGTTGGGACAGGGGCTAACTATGGCTACACCTTC

d_call: TRBD1
v_call: TRBV2
j_call: TRBJ1-5
clone_size: .
cdr3_aa: CASRYDRVGQPQHF
cdr3_nt: TGTGCCAGCAGATATGACAGGGTTGGACAGCCCCAGCATTTT

d_call: .
v_call: TRBV28
j_call: TRBJ1-2
clone_size: .
cdr3_aa: CATTESGTVYGYTF
cdr3_nt: TGTGCCACCACCGAATCCGGGACGGTGTATGGCTACACCTTC

d_call: .
v_call: TRBV9
j_call: TRBJ1-6
clone_size: .
cdr3_aa: CASSVSLGGFDSPLHF
cdr3_nt: TGTGCCAGCAGCGTAAGCCTTGGGGGCTTCGATTCACCCCTCCACTTT

d_call: TRBD2
v_call: TRBV19
j_call: TRBJ2-5
clone_size: .
cdr3_aa: CASSLAGVGLQYF
cdr3_nt: TGTGCCAGTAGTTTGGCGGGAGTAGGGCTGCAGTACTTC

d_call: .
v_call: TRBV6-1
j_call: TRBJ1-5
clone_size: .
cdr3_aa: CASGFQPQHF
cdr3_nt: TGTGCCTCAGGGTTTCAGCCCCAGCATTTT

d_call: TRBD1
v_call: TRBV28
j_call: TRBJ1-5
clone_size: few
cdr3_aa: CASSSQGTGLQPQHF
cdr3_nt: TGTGCCAGCAGTTCCCAAGGGACAGGGCTTCAGCCCCAGCATTTT

d_call: .
v_call: TRBV30
j_call: TRBJ1-4
clone_size: .
cdr3_aa: CAWSAQANEKLFF
cdr3_nt: TGTGCCTGGAGTGCTCAGGCTAATGAAAAACTGTTTTTT

d_call: .
v_call: TRBV19
j_call: TRBJ1-2
clone_size: .
cdr3_aa: CASSRGGDKDVGYTF
cdr3_nt: TGTGCCAGTAGTCGTGGTGGGGACAAGGACGTCGGCTACACCTTC

d_call: .
v_call: TRBV6-6
j_call: TRBJ2-5
clone_size: .
cdr3_aa: CASSKNREGTQYF
cdr3_nt: TGTGCCAGCAGTAAAAACAGGGAGGGGACCCAGTACTTC

d_call: .
v_call: TRBV2
j_call: TRBJ1-1
clone_size: .
cdr3_aa: CASPRGVGVETEAFF
cdr3_nt: TGTGCCAGCCCCAGAGGGGTCGGCGTGGAAACTGAAGCTTTCTTT

d_call: .
v_call: TRBV27
j_call: TRBJ2-3
clone_size: .
cdr3_aa: CASSLYPMTDLGMGTDTQYF
cdr3_nt: TGTGCCAGCAGTTTATACCCCATGACGGACCTGGGGATGGGCACAGATACGCAGTATTTT

d_call: .
v_call: TRBV18
j_call: TRBJ2-3
clone_size: .
cdr3_aa: CASSPPASSDTQYF
cdr3_nt: TGTGCCAGCTCACCACCCGCCTCTTCAGATACGCAGTATTTT

d_call: TRBD1
v_call: TRBV9
j_call: TRBJ2-7
clone_size: .
cdr3_aa: CASSPEGQSYEQYF
cdr3_nt: TGTGCCAGCAGCCCAGAGGGACAGAGCTACGAGCAGTACTTC

d_call: .
v_call: TRBV5-1
j_call: TRBJ2-5
clone_size: .
cdr3_aa: CASSLGLLQAYQETQYF
cdr3_nt: TGCGCCAGCAGCTTGGGTCTGTTACAGGCGTACCAAGAGACCCAGTACTTC

d_call: .
v_call: TRBV21-1
j_call: TRBJ2-7
clone_size: .
cdr3_aa: CASNLGQYYEQYF
cdr3_nt: TGTGCCAGCAACCTGGGACAGTACTACGAGCAGTACTTC

d_call: .
v_call: TRBV2
j_call: TRBJ2-5
clone_size: .
cdr3_aa: CASSVSGSETQYF
cdr3_nt: TGTGCCAGCAGTGTATCAGGGTCCGAGACCCAGTACTTC

d_call: TRBD1
v_call: TRBV5-6
j_call: TRBJ2-4
clone_size: .
cdr3_aa: CASSPAPGQGALTKNIQYF
cdr3_nt: TGTGCCAGCAGCCCCGCACCGGGACAGGGGGCGCTTACCAAAAACATTCAGTACTTC

d_call: TRBD2
v_call: TRBV5-1
j_call: TRBJ2-7
clone_size: .
cdr3_aa: CASSLELAGEQYF
cdr3_nt: TGCGCCAGCAGCTTGGAACTAGCGGGCGAGCAGTACTTC

d_call: .
v_call: TRBV6-1
j_call: TRBJ2-5
clone_size: once
cdr3_aa: CASSESGSGRETQYF
cdr3_nt: TGTGCCAGCAGTGAGTCTGGGTCAGGGCGGGAGACCCAGTACTTC

d_call: .
v_call: TRBV5-1
j_call: TRBJ1-1
clone_size: .
cdr3_aa: CASIKGTEAFF
cdr3_nt: TGCGCCAGCATCAAGGGGACTGAAGCTTTCTTT

d_call: TRBD1
v_call: TRBV5-1
j_call: TRBJ1-6
clone_size: .
cdr3_aa: CASSPRDREADNSPLHF
cdr3_nt: TGCGCCAGCAGCCCCCGGGACAGGGAAGCGGATAATTCACCCCTCCACTTT

d_call: TRBD1
v_call: TRBV2
j_call: TRBJ1-6
clone_size: .
cdr3_aa: CASSGGGRTGYNSPLHF
cdr3_nt: TGTGCCAGCAGTGGGGGGGGACGGACAGGGTATAATTCACCCCTCCACTTT

d_call: .
v_call: TRBV7-2
j_call: TRBJ2-1
clone_size: .
cdr3_aa: CASSLLGGKNEQFF
cdr3_nt: TGTGCCAGCAGCCTACTAGGCGGCAAGAATGAGCAGTTCTTC

d_call: .
v_call: TRBV30
j_call: TRBJ2-5
clone_size: .
cdr3_aa: CAWSRGGAQETQYF
cdr3_nt: TGTGCCTGGAGTCGCGGCGGGGCACAAGAGACCCAGTACTTC

d_call: .
v_call: TRBV18
j_call: TRBJ1-1
clone_size: .
cdr3_aa: CASSGLNSAEAFF
cdr3_nt: TGTGCCAGCTCAGGGTTGAATTCGGCTGAAGCTTTCTTT

d_call: .
v_call: TRBV5-1
j_call: TRBJ1-2
clone_size: .
cdr3_aa: CASSLLTGANYGYTF
cdr3_nt: TGCGCCAGCAGCTTGCTTACAGGAGCTAACTATGGCTACACCTTC

d_call: TRBD2
v_call: TRBV9
j_call: TRBJ2-5
clone_size: .
cdr3_aa: CASSAGLGRETQYF
cdr3_nt: TGTGCCAGCAGCGCCGGACTAGGCCGCGAGACCCAGTACTTC

d_call: .
v_call: TRBV5-4
j_call: TRBJ1-1
clone_size: few
cdr3_aa: CASSRTGQKSEAFF
cdr3_nt: TGTGCCAGCAGCCGAACCGGACAGAAGAGTGAAGCTTTCTTT